The 19 T cell receptor beta chains below come from one sample, sequenced in a study of persistence of HIV-infected CD4 T cells. Cells were stimulated with CMV-infected fibroblast lysates at around 9.1 ug/mL. CD40L/CD69 double-negative CD45RO-high memory CD4+ T cells were collected. Which antigens these TCRs recognize remains unknown. The libraries were made with immunoSEQ version 4 in survey mode. TCRdb keeps only in-frame clones here, not all; method: immunoSEQ multiplex PCR. The sample consists of under 60,000 clones, 70% to 80% of them appearing once. The source material was CD4+ T cells sorted from PBMCs after approximately 19-hour stimulation, sampled from a patient who received antiretroviral therapy. The receptor source for this set is an adult man with HIV who was CMV-seropositive.

J is TRBJ1-1 and V is TRBV6-6; D gene uncertain. This CDR3 has 15 amino acids. The V end lost 7 bases, the J end lost 1 base, and 16 bases lay between the germline ends. The germline CDR1 and CDR2 sequences are MNHNY and SVGAGI (reference sequence). The CDR3 loop is CASTNGQKWNTEAFF. CDR3 bases: TGTGCCAGCACCAACGGGCAGAAATGGAACACTGAAGCTTTCTTT.

The chain uses TRBV3-1 (or the pseudogene TRBV3-2) and TRBJ2-7; 7 bases fit TRBD2. Trimming at V came to 4 bases and at J to 5 bases, leaving 17 bases not matched to a gene. Germline values: CDR1 LGHDT, CDR2 YNNKEL (reference sequence). The CDR3 is 17 amino acids. The DNA of the CDR3 is TGTGCCAGCAGCCCTCCGCGGGGGTCCAAGTCGTCAAACGAGCAGTACTTC. It codes for CASSPPRGSKSSNEQYF.

The V gene is TRBV27, the J gene TRBJ1-2, with no clear D. V lost 3 bases and J 5 bases, leaving 13 bases between the germline ends. From germline, CDR1 is MNHEY and CDR2 SMNVEV (reference sequence). This CDR3 is built from 14 residues. DNA for the CDR3: TGTGCCAGCAGTTTTAGGCAGGCTGGGTATGGCTACACCTTC. This sequence encodes CASSFRQAGYGYTF.

The chain couples TRBV19 to TRBJ1-2, with 7 nucleotides matching TRBD1. The CDR3 is 16 residues long. V was clipped by 3 bases and J by 4 bases; unmatched bases: 11. Looked up from germline, CDR1 is LNHDA and CDR2 is SQIVND (reference sequence). CDR3 nucleotide sequence: TGTGCCAGTAGTATTATGGCAGGGGGGTTCTTCTATGGCTACACCTTC. Its protein product is CASSIMAGGFFYGYTF. Supplemented by reference TRBV19 and TRBJ1-2, the full variable domain reads DGGITQSPKYLFRKEGQNVTLSCEQNLNHDAMYWYRQDPGQGLRLIYYSQIVNDFQKGDIAEGYSVSREKKESFPLTVTSAQKNPTAFYLCASSIMAGGFFYGYTFGSGTRLTVV.

The genes are TRBV6-5 and TRBJ1-2; the D gene is possibly TRBD1 (6 bases). V shed 10 bases and J shed 4 bases, with 16 bases lying between them. CDR1 MNHEY and CDR2 SVGAGI come from the germline V gene. This CDR3 comprises 13 residues. The CDR3 reads CATAGTPGYGYTF. CDR3 nucleotides: TGTGCCACCGCCGGGACACCCGGCTATGGCTACACCTTC.

The chain combines TRBV29-1 with TRBJ1-4, with 8 bases that match TRBD1. Germline V gene sequence: CDR1 SQVTM, CDR2 ANQGSEA. The CDR3 loop spans 14 amino acids. Trimming removed 7 bases from V and 5 bases from J; junction bases left unmatched: 9. CDR3 amino acids: CSAAWTGNNEKLFF. CDR3 in DNA: TGCAGCGCCGCCTGGACAGGGAACAATGAAAAACTGTTTTTT.

The V and J genes are TRBV19 and TRBJ2-1; no clear D. Germline V CDR1 and CDR2: LNHDA, SQIVND (reference sequence). Trimming stripped 1 base from V and 1 base from J, with 8 bases between. This CDR3 comprises 15 residues. The CDR3 nucleotides read TGTGCCAGTAGTATAGGGGTGTGGTCCTACAATGAGCAGTTCTTC. Its protein is CASSIGVWSYNEQFF.

The V call is TRBV6-2 or TRBV6-3, the J call TRBJ2-7; 8 bases align to TRBD2. The CDR3 extends over 16 amino acids. V lost 6 bases, J lost 2 bases, and 12 bases stayed unmatched. CDR1 MNHEY and CDR2 SVGEGT come from the germline V gene. The CDR3 DNA is TGTGCCAGCAGCCTCCGAAGGGGTAGCGGGACCTACGAGCAGTACTTC. Protein sequence: CASSLRRGSGTYEQYF.

V gene TRBV14 combines with J gene TRBJ2-1; a weak D match, TRBD1 (5 bases). The CDR3 consists of 16 residues. V was clipped by 0 bases and J by 5 bases, with 14 bases between them. From germline, CDR1 is SGHDN and CDR2 FVKESK. The CDR3: CASSQEGARGHNEQFF. In DNA form, the CDR3 reads TGTGCCAGCAGCCAAGAAGGGGCTAGAGGACACAATGAGCAGTTCTTC.

This chain links TRBV15 with TRBJ2-6, with D possibly being TRBD2 (5 bases). The V end was cut by 4 bases, the J end by 4 bases, with 14 bases between. The germline CDR1 and CDR2 sequences are LNHNV and YYDKDF (reference sequence). CDR3 length equals 16 residues. The CDR3 loop is CATSNRRGYGANVLTF. The CDR3 coding sequence is TGTGCCACCAGCAACCGAAGAGGGTACGGGGCCAACGTCCTGACTTTC.

The CDR3 reads CASSQDFWGEQFF. Written as DNA, the CDR3 is TGTGCCAGCAGCCAAGATTTCTGGGGTGAGCAGTTCTTC. V and J are TRBV3-1 (or the pseudogene TRBV3-2) and TRBJ2-1, with D uncertain. V was clipped by 0 bases and J by 9 bases, with 9 bases between them. This CDR3 is 13 amino acids long. CDR1 is LGHDT and CDR2 is YNNKEL in the germline V gene (reference sequence).

This rearrangement joins TRBV7-9 to TRBJ1-5; weak D call: TRBD1 (5 bases). From germline, CDR1 is SEHNR and CDR2 FQNEAQ (reference sequence). This CDR3 spans 15 amino acids. Trimming removed 1 base from V and 0 bases from J, with 7 bases in between. The CDR3 spells CASSLGGNSNQPQHF. The DNA of the CDR3 is TGTGCCAGCAGCTTAGGGGGGAATAGCAATCAGCCCCAGCATTTT.

The V gene is TRBV7-6, the J gene TRBJ1-3; 8 positions agree with TRBD1. The germline V gene encodes CDR1 SGHVS and CDR2 FNYEAQ. Losses at the gene ends were 2 bases for V and 0 bases for J; bases not matched to a gene: 9. The CDR3 has 18 residues. The DNA of the CDR3 is TGTGCCAGCAGCTTAATCCTCACAGGGGGTCCCTCTGGAAACACCATATATTTT. This gives the protein CASSLILTGGPSGNTIYF.

The rearrangement joins TRBV30 to TRBJ1-6, with D perhaps matching TRBD1 (6 bases). V shed 5 bases and J shed 10 bases, with 15 bases lying between them. The CDR3 is 13 residues long. CDR1 GTSNPN and CDR2 SVGIG come from the germline V gene (reference sequence). In nucleotides, the CDR3 is TGTGCCTGGGGAGGGGACAATTTCTCACCCCTCCACTTT. This encodes CAWGGDNFSPLHF.

The chain has TRBV24-1 and TRBJ1-3; D ambiguous. Looked up from germline, CDR1 is KGHDR and CDR2 is SFDVKD. V was cut by 2 bases and J by 4 bases, with 11 bases left in between. The CDR3 is 15 residues long. The DNA of the CDR3 is TGTGCCACCAGTGATTCATCGGACGGGGGAAACACCATATATTTT. Translated: CATSDSSDGGNTIYF.

This chain joins TRBV5-4 and TRBJ2-1, with D possibly being TRBD2 (7 bases). The CDR3 is 18 residues long. Germline V CDR1 and CDR2: SGHNT, YYREEE (reference sequence). The V end lost 0 bases, the J end lost 7 bases, and 23 bases lay between the germline ends. CDR3 protein: CASSLARRGRTSENEQFF. DNA of the CDR3: TGTGCCAGCAGCTTGGCCCGTCGGGGGCGCACTAGCGAAAATGAGCAGTTCTTC. Looking up the rest from reference TRBV5-4 and TRBJ2-1 gives the full variable domain: ETGVTQSPTHLIKTRGQQVTLRCSSQSGHNTVSWYQQALGQGPQFIFQYYREEENGRGNFPPRFSGLQFPNYSSELNVNALELDDSALYLCASSLARRGRTSENEQFFGPGTRLTVL.

V and J are TRBV30 and TRBJ2-7, with a weak D call TRBD2 (5 bases). The germline CDR1 and CDR2 sequences are GTSNPN and SVGIG (reference sequence). There are 13 residues in the CDR3. V lost 3 bases to trimming and J lost 3 bases, with 12 bases between them. As DNA, the CDR3 is TGTGCCTGGAGCAGCGGCCTCGGCTACGAGCAGTACTTC. It codes for CAWSSGLGYEQYF.

V gene TRBV5-1 combines with J gene TRBJ2-3; no clear D gene. Germline V gene data show CDR1 as SGHRS and CDR2 as YFSETQ. Trimming shortened V by 1 base and J by 0 bases, and 15 bases separated the two germline ends. CDR3 size: 17 residues. This CDR3 is CASSLFAARSSTDTQYF. The DNA for the CDR3 is TGCGCCAGCAGCTTGTTCGCAGCCCGTTCTAGCACAGATACGCAGTATTTT.

The CDR3 sequence is CASSPRDKVEGVNTEAFF. The CDR3 DNA reads TGCGCCAGCAGCCCGAGGGACAAGGTCGAGGGGGTGAACACTGAAGCTTTCTTT. The chain recombines TRBV5-1 with TRBJ1-1, with TRBD1 as a possible D gene (6 bases). CDR1 is SGHRS, CDR2 YFSETQ, per germline. V lost 4 bases and J lost 0, with 22 bases in between. The CDR3 loop spans 18 amino acids.